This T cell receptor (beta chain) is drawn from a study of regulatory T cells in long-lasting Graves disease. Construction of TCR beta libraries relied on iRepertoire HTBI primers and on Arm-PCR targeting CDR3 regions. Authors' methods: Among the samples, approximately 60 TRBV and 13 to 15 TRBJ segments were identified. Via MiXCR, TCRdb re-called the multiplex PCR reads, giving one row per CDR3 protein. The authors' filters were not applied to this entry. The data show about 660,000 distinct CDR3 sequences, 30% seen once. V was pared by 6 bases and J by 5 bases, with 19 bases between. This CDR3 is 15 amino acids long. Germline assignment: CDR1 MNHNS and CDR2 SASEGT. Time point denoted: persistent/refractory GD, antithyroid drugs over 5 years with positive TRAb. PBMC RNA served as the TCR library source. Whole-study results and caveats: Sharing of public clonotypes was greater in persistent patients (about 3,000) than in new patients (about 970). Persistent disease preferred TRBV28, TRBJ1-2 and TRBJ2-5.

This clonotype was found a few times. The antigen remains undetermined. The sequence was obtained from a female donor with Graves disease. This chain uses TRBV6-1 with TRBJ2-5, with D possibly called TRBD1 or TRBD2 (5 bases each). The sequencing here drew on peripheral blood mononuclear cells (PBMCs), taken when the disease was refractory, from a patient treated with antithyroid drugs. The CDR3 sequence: CASRDRDHGWETQYF. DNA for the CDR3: TGTGCCAGCAGGGACCGGGACCATGGGTGGGAGACCCAGTACTTC.